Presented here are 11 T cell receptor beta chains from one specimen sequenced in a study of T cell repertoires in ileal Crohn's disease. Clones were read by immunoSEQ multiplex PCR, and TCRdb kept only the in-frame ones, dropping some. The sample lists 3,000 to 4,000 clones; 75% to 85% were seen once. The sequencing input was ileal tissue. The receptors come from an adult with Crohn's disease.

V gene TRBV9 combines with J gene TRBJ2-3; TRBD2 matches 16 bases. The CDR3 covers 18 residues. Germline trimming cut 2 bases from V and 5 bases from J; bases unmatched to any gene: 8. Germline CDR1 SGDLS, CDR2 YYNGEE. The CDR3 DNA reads TGTGCCAGCAGCGTCGAATGGGGACTAGCGGGAGGGGGAGATACGCAGTATTTT. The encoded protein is CASSVEWGLAGGGDTQYF.

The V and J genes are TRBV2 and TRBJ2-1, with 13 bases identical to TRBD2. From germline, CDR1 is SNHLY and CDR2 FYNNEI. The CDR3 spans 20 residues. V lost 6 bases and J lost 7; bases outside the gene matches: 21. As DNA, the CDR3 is TGTGCCAGCAGCGTTACTGGACTAGCGGGAGCCGGTGAGCGCTGGAATGAGCAGTTCTTC. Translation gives CASSVTGLAGAGERWNEQFF.

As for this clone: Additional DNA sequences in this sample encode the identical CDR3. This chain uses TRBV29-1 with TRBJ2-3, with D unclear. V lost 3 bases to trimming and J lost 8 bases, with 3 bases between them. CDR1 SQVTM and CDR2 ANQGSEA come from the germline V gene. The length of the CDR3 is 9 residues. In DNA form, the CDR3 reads TGCAGCGTTGACATTACGCAGTATTTT. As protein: CSVDITQYF.

DNA for the CDR3: TGTGCCAGCAGGACCGTCGGACTAGGGAAGACTGAAGCTTTCTTT. Translating gives CASRTVGLGKTEAFF. This rearrangement joins TRBV2 to TRBJ1-1; unclear D gene. Looked up from germline, CDR1 is SNHLY and CDR2 is FYNNEI. V was pared by 6 bases and J by 5 bases, with 19 bases between. The CDR3 contains 15 residues.

CDR3 loop: CASSSPGGRETQYF. CDR3 nucleotides: TGTGCCAGCAGCTCGCCGGGGGGGAGGGAGACCCAGTACTTC. The chain employs TRBV5-4 and TRBJ2-5, with 8 bases lining up with TRBD2. Germline V CDR1 and CDR2: SGHNT, YYREEE (reference sequence). The ends lost 3 bases at V and 5 bases at J; junction bases unmatched: 6. The CDR3 length is 14 residues.

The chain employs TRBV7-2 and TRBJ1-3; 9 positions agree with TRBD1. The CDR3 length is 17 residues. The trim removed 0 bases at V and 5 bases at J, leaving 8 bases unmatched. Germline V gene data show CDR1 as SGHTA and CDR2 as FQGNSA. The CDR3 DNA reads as TGTGCCAGCAGCTTAGCTTTGGGACAGGGCTCGCGAAACACCATATATTTT. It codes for CASSLALGQGSRNTIYF.

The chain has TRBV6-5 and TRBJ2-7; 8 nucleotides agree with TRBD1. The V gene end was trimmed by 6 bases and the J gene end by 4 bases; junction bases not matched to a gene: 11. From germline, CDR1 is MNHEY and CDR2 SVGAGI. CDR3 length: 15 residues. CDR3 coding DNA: TGTGCCAGCAGACCATCTACAGGGGGGTGGTACGAGCAGTACTTC. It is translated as CASRPSTGGWYEQYF.

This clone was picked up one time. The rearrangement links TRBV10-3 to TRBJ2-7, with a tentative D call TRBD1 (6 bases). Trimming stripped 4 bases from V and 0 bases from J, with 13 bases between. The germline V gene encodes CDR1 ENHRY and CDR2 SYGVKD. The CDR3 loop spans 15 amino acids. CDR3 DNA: TGTGCCATCAGTGGGGGGCAGGGTAGCTCCTACGAGCAGTACTTC. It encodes CAISGGQGSSYEQYF.

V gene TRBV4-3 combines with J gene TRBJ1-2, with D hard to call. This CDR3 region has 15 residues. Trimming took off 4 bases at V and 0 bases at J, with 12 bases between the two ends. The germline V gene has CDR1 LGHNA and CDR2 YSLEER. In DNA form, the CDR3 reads TGCGCCAGCAGCCCTCGGGAGGAAGCTAACTATGGCTACACCTTC. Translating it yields CASSPREEANYGYTF.

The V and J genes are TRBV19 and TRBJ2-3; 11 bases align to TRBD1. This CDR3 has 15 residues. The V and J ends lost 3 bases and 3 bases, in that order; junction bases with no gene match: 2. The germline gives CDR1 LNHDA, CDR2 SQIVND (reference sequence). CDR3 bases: TGTGCCAGTAGTATGGGGACAGGGGGAACAGATACGCAGTATTTT. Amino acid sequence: CASSMGTGGTDTQYF.

The CDR3 bases are TGTGCCAGCAGCCCGGGACAGGACTATAGCAATCAGCCCCAGCATTTT. Translating it yields CASSPGQDYSNQPQHF. The chain uses TRBV5-5 and TRBJ1-5; TRBD1 matches 8 bases. J was trimmed by 0 bases and V by 4 bases; bases with no gene match: 6. Germline values: CDR1 SGHKS, CDR2 YYEKEE (reference sequence). The CDR3 totals 16 residues. Variable domain in full (rest from reference TRBV5-5 and TRBJ1-5): DAGVTQSPTHLIKTRGQQVTLRCSPISGHKSVSWYQQVLGQGPQFIFQYYEKEERGRGNFPDRFSARQFPNYSSELNVNALLLGDSALYLCASSPGQDYSNQPQHFGDGTRLSIL.